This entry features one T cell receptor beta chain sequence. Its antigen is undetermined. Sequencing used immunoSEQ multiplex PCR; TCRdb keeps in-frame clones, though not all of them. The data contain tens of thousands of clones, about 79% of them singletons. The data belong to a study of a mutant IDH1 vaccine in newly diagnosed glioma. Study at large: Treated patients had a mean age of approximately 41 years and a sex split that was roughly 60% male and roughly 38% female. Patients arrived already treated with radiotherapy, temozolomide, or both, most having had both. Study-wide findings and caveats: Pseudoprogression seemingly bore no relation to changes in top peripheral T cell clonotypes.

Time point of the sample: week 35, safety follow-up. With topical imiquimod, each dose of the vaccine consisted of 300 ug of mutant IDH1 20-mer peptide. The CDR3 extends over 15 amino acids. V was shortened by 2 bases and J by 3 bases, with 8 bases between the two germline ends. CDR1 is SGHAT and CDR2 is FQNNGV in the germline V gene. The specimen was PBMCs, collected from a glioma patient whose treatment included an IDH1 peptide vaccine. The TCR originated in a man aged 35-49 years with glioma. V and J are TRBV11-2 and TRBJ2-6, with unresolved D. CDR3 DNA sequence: TGTGCCAGCAGCTTAACAGAGGTTGGGGCCAACGTCCTGACTTTC. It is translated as CASSLTEVGANVLTF.